These T cell receptor beta chains were read from a single sample in a study of T cells in Graves' hyperthyroidism and ophthalmopathy. A single record per CDR3 protein comes from TCRdb applying MiXCR to the multiplex PCR reads. This sample yields around 300,000 distinct CDR3 sequences, of which about 15% are seen a single time; roughly 25% belongs to the top ten. The sample consisted of blood. These receptors were obtained from a woman in her twenties or thirties with Graves' hyperthyroidism. CDR3s include the opening cysteine and the closing phenylalanine or tryptophan. Fields, in order: V gene, J gene, clone size, D gene, CDR3 DNA, CDR3 protein. The D gene is left open where the match is weak. Clone size is not always given. Where it is, it says once, few, many or a class for expanded clones.

TRBV29-1	TRBJ1-1	many	TRBD1	TGCAGCGCAACCATCTCGGGACAGGGGCGAACTGAAGCTTTCTTT	CSATISGQGRTEAFF
TRBV2	TRBJ2-5	many	TRBD1	TGTGCCAGCAGTGAATTTGACAGGGTCGAGACCCAGTACTTC	CASSEFDRVETQYF
TRBV28	TRBJ2-7	many	NA	TGTGCCAGCAGTCTACAGGGAGGAGAGCAGTACTTC	CASSLQGGEQYF
TRBV20-1	TRBJ2-2	few	NA	TGCAGTGCTAGCTCAGGAATCGGGGAGCTGTTTTTT	CSASSGIGELFF
TRBV12-5	TRBJ2-1	NA	TRBD2	TGTGCTAGTGGTCGGACTAGCGGGGGATACAATGAGCAGTTCTTC	CASGRTSGGYNEQFF
TRBV20-1	TRBJ2-2	many	TRBD1	TGCAGTGCCCGCCTGACAGGGGATCACGGGGAGCTGTTTTTT	CSARLTGDHGELFF
TRBV5-1	TRBJ2-3	few	TRBD2	TGCGCCACCTCGACAGCGGGAGTTGGGGATACGCAGTATTTT	CATSTAGVGDTQYF
TRBV20-1	TRBJ2-5	NA	NA	TGCACCGGAGGGGAAGAGACCCAGTACTTC	CTGGEETQYF
TRBV28	TRBJ2-5	many	TRBD1	TGTGCCAGCGGTTCTGACAGGGGGGGCGAGACCCAGTACTTC	CASGSDRGGETQYF
TRBV5-1	TRBJ2-1	NA	TRBD1	TGCGCCAGCAGCTTGGTGGGACAGGGGCACAATGAGCAGTTCTTC	CASSLVGQGHNEQFF
TRBV7-2	TRBJ2-3	NA	TRBD2	TGTGCCAGCAGCTTAGGGGGTGCTAGCGGGAGCACAGATACGCAGTATTTT	CASSLGGASGSTDTQYF
TRBV20-1	TRBJ2-7	many	TRBD1	TGCAGTGTTCCGGGACAGGGTTCCTACGAGCAGTACTTC	CSVPGQGSYEQYF
TRBV5-1	TRBJ2-1	NA	TRBD2	TGCGCCAGCAGCGAGCCTGCGGGGGGCAATGAGCAGTTCTTC	CASSEPAGGNEQFF
TRBV10-1	TRBJ1-5	NA	NA	TGCGCCACCAACCCGTGGTACGATCAGCCCCAGCATTTT	CATNPWYDQPQHF
TRBV29-1	TRBJ1-3	NA	NA	TGCAGCGTTGGGTCCACTGGAAACACCATATATTTT	CSVGSTGNTIYF
TRBV5-1	TRBJ1-2	few	NA	TGCGCCAGCAGCGGCAGGACGGCCGCTAACTATGGCTACACCTTC	CASSGRTAANYGYTF
TRBV20-1	TRBJ1-5	NA	NA	TGCAGTGCTAGGGAAGTATTGGGGGCCAATCAGCCCCAGCATTTT	CSAREVLGANQPQHF
TRBV6-1	TRBJ1-2	few	NA	TGTGCCAGCAGTGGCAGGGCGAGGGGCTACACCTTC	CASSGRARGYTF
TRBV20-1	TRBJ1-5	many	TRBD1	TGCAGTGCTAACCCGGACAGGACGCTACCTCAGCCCCAGCATTTT	CSANPDRTLPQPQHF
TRBV5-4	TRBJ2-6	NA	TRBD1	TGTGCCAGCAGCTTGGCCCTCTACGGGACAGGGGGCTCTGGGGCCAACGTCCTGACTTTC	CASSLALYGTGGSGANVLTF
TRBV9	TRBJ2-3	few	NA	TGTGCCAGCAGCGTAGTAGGCGCCCGCGTTGATCCGCAGTATTTT	CASSVVGARVDPQYF
TRBV28	TRBJ1-2	many	NA	TGTGCCAGCAGACCATCGGGGGCTAACTATGGCTACACCTTC	CASRPSGANYGYTF
TRBV2	TRBJ1-1	many	NA	TGTGCCAGCACCCGGCCTACTGAAGCTTTCTTT	CASTRPTEAFF
TRBV28	TRBJ2-5	few	TRBD1	TGTGCCAGCAGCACCCAGGGGGCCTACCAAGAGACCCAGTACTTC	CASSTQGAYQETQYF
TRBV3-1	TRBJ1-2	few	NA	TGTGCCAGCAGCCAAGGAGACACGGGACATAGTGGCTACACCTTC	CASSQGDTGHSGYTF
TRBV7-3	TRBJ2-5	NA	TRBD2	TGTGCCAGCAGCCCGACCACCCAGGGACCACCGGGACTAGCGGAGACCCAGTACTTC	CASSPTTQGPPGLAETQYF
TRBV6-4	TRBJ1-1	few	TRBD1	TGTGCCAGCAGTGACGGGACAGGGGGGTCCGTGGCTTTCTTT	CASSDGTGGSVAFF
TRBV9	TRBJ2-3	few	NA	TGTGCCAGCAGCGTATCAGGGGTTAGTGCAGATACGCAGTATTTT	CASSVSGVSADTQYF
TRBV6-2/TRBV6-3	TRBJ1-1	many	TRBD1	TGTGCCAGCAGTTACTTGGTGTTCAGGGGGCGGCTTGGCACTGAAGCTTTCTTT	CASSYLVFRGRLGTEAFF